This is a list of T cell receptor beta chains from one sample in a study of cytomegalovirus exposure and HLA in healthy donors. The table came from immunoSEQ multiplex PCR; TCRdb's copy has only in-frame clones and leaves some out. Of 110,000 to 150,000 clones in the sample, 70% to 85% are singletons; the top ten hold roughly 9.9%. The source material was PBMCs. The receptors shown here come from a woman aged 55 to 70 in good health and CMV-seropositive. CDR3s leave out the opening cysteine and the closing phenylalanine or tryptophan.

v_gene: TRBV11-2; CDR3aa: ASSIAAGHTEAF
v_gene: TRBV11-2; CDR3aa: ASSFEVRTEQF
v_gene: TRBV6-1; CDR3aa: ASSEARLNSNQPQH
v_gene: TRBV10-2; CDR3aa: ASYGAARLSARYGYT
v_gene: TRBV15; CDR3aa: ATSTRQGGRGDEKLF
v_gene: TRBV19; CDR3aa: ASTAVGTGSLSGNTIY
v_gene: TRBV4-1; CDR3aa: ASSQTSGSLYEQY
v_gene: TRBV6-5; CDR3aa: ASTPRGGPDTQY
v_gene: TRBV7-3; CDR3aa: ASSLNAGGAETQY
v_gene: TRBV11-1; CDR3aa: ASSLGGSYNEQF
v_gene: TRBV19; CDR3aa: ASSSVGQATYEQY
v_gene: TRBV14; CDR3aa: ASSQGIRGQGGGQY
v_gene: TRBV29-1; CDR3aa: SVRQGAGNTIY
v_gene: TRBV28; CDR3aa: AAGSQGQETQY
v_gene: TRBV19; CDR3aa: ASRTTGTSAYNEQF
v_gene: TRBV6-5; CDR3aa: ASSPGWAGPQH
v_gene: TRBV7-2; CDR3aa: ASSIRLEAYEQY
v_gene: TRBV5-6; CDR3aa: ASSLPATSTDTQY
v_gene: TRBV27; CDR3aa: ASSLLAFSYEQY
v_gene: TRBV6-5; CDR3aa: ASTANQGSGYT
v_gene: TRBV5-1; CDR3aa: ASSPLGTAYEQY
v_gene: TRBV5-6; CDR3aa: ASSPRTHTYEQY